The clone carrying this TCR beta chain showed up just a few times. The antigen remains undetermined. From germline, CDR1 is SGHNT and CDR2 YENEEA. This CDR3 is built from 16 residues. V lost 5 bases, J lost 1 base, and 17 bases lay in between. PCR amplification relied on 60 Vbeta primers (plus 13 Jbeta primers). The protocol was immunoSEQ multiplex PCR, while the TCRdb copy is restricted to in-frame clones and leaves out a portion. The sample holds about 180,000 clones, over 80% seen once. This sample is drawn from a study of cytomegalovirus exposure and HLA in healthy donors. Findings of the study overall: According to a later analysis, donors in an Asian-associated ancestry cluster reportedly had fewer N-insertions than the approximately 620-donor mean. Cytomegalovirus-associated status was assigned to about 150 TCR beta chains. Sequencing depth roughly uniform across donors was assumed in presence/absence analyses.

The genes are TRBV11-3 and TRBJ2-5, with a possible D match to TRBD2 (5 bases). This TCR was recovered from a boy younger than 10 in good health and CMV-seronegative. Sequencing was performed on PBMCs. Here the CDR3 reads CASSLKTDGLQETQYF. In DNA form, the CDR3 reads TGTGCCAGCAGCCTGAAGACCGACGGACTCCAAGAGACCCAGTACTTC.